The sequence of this T cell receptor (beta chain) was determined in a study of T cell responses to AZD1222 COVID-19 vaccine. The CDR3 length is 13 residues. The germline V gene encodes CDR1 MDHEN and CDR2 SYDVKM. The trim removed 3 bases at V and 10 bases at J, leaving 7 bases unmatched. The data were produced by immunoSEQ multiplex PCR, yet TCRdb's version contains in-frame clones alone and is incomplete. The table records some 130,000 clones, roughly 90% of them present only once. Ten or more counts support this clone. Its cognate antigen is unknown. Overall study findings and caveats: It should be noted that donors were predominantly white British and more often female, and clonal diversity was possibly underestimated. Reports say nearly half of spike-specific TCRs go after unmutated variant regions. With two AZD1222 doses given, Spike-specific TCR breadth and depth both rose.

The sample consisted of peripheral blood, taken on day 0 of AZD1222 vaccination. The source is an adult in good health. The chain couples TRBV28 to TRBJ2-5; 8 bases map to TRBD1. The CDR3 DNA is TGTGCCAGCAGTTTCCCCGACAGGGGCTTCCAGTACTTC. This translates into CASSFPDRGFQYF.